The rows below give T cell receptor beta chains drawn from one sample of a study of T-cell memory formation after mild COVID-19. TCRdb reanalysed the 5' RACE reads using MiXCR and keeps one entry per CDR3 protein. The data contain approximately 150,000 distinct CDR3 sequences, 10% to 15% of them seen just once; the ten biggest clones take up 2.5% to 3.5%. Sample: PBMCs or a T cell subset sorted from them (not recorded which). These receptors were collected from a young man who had mild COVID-19 (a few samples of this study predate the infection). Cell type and time point are not known. Each CDR3 is given with its conserved first and last residue. D genes are given only for firm matches. Clone size, where shown, is once, few, many, or a class for clones that have expanded.

j_call | d_call | v_call | clone_size | cdr3_aa | cdr3_nt
TRBJ1-2 | . | TRBV5-1 | few | CASSPDTGYDYGYTF | TGCGCCAGCAGCCCGGACACCGGATATGACTATGGCTACACCTTC
TRBJ2-1 | . | TRBV12-3/TRBV12-4 | . | CASTPREDNEQFF | TGTGCCAGCACCCCGCGCGAGGACAATGAGCAGTTCTTC
TRBJ1-6 | . | TRBV7-2 | few | CASSSYSGSRTYNSPLHF | TGTGCCAGCAGCTCATATTCGGGAAGCCGTACCTATAATTCACCCCTCCACTTT
TRBJ2-2 | . | TRBV10-3 | . | CAISERGARTGELFF | TGTGCCATCAGTGAGCGGGGGGCCCGCACCGGGGAGCTGTTTTTT
TRBJ1-3 | . | TRBV15 | . | CATSRDRGGGNTIYF | TGTGCCACCAGCAGAGACAGGGGAGGTGGAAACACCATATATTTT
TRBJ2-4 | . | TRBV4-3 | few | CASSQDFGVGRIQYF | TGCGCCAGCAGCCAAGACTTTGGGGTTGGACGCATTCAGTACTTC
TRBJ2-5 | . | TRBV2 | few | CASSEGSAGKTQYF | TGTGCCAGCAGTGAGGGGTCGGCGGGGAAGACCCAGTACTTC
TRBJ1-2 | TRBD1 | TRBV20-1 | . | CSARDRGQGSNYGYTF | TGCAGTGCTAGAGATCGGGGACAGGGATCTAACTATGGCTACACCTTC
TRBJ1-4 | . | TRBV7-2 | few | CASSLAFEEKLFF | TGTGCCAGCAGCTTAGCTTTCGAGGAAAAACTGTTTTTT
TRBJ1-1 | TRBD1 | TRBV7-3 | many | CASSSDRDSEAFF | TGTGCCAGCAGCTCTGACCGGGACAGTGAAGCTTTCTTT
TRBJ1-1 | . | TRBV20-1 | . | CSAGRGHMNTEAFF | TGCAGTGCTGGGAGGGGACATATGAACACTGAAGCTTTCTTT
TRBJ2-7 | TRBD1 | TRBV11-2 | few | CASSGQRYEQYF | TGTGCCAGCTCGGGACAGCGATACGAGCAGTACTTC
TRBJ2-5 | . | TRBV5-5 | few | CASSLGNIQETQYF | TGTGCCAGCAGCTTAGGGAATATACAAGAGACCCAGTACTTC
TRBJ2-3 | . | TRBV29-1 | . | CSAGIWRGVGDTQYF | TGCAGCGCCGGCATTTGGAGGGGGGTCGGAGATACGCAGTATTTT
TRBJ2-7 | . | TRBV10-3 | . | CAISEPGFYEQYF | TGTGCCATCAGTGAGCCTGGATTCTACGAGCAGTACTTC
TRBJ2-3 | TRBD2 | TRBV7-3 | few | CASSFGGGSTDTQYF | TGTGCCAGCAGCTTTGGGGGGGGTAGCACAGATACGCAGTATTTT
TRBJ1-5 | TRBD1 | TRBV27 | . | CASSIDREGQPQHF | TGTGCCAGCAGTATCGACAGGGAAGGTCAGCCCCAGCATTTT
TRBJ2-5 | . | TRBV5-1 | . | CASSPLGVPETQYF | TGCGCCAGCAGCCCTCTTGGGGTACCAGAGACCCAGTACTTC
TRBJ1-1 | . | TRBV19 | . | CARLKGSTEAFF | TGTGCCAGGTTAAAGGGGAGCACTGAAGCTTTCTTT
TRBJ2-6 | . | TRBV20-1 | many | CSGGQGSGANVLTF | TGCAGTGGGGGTCAGGGCTCTGGGGCCAACGTCCTGACTTTC
TRBJ2-3 | . | TRBV20-1 | . | CSAVRDLRTDTQYF | TGCAGTGCCGTACGGGACCTACGCACAGATACGCAGTATTTT
TRBJ1-5 | TRBD1 | TRBV14 | few | CASSPTRDRDQPQHF | TGTGCCAGCAGCCCTACCCGGGACAGGGACCAGCCCCAGCATTTT
TRBJ2-7 | . | TRBV18 | many | CASSPQGTPGPSYEQYF | TGTGCCAGCTCACCACAGGGAACTCCGGGACCGAGCTACGAGCAGTACTTC
TRBJ2-3 | . | TRBV12-3/TRBV12-4 | . | CASSFSWTSTDTQYF | TGTGCCAGCAGTTTTTCTTGGACTAGCACAGATACGCAGTATTTT
TRBJ2-5 | TRBD1 | TRBV28 | many | CASSLQGASETQYF | TGTGCCAGCAGTTTACAGGGGGCATCGGAGACCCAGTACTTC
TRBJ2-1 | . | TRBV5-5 | . | CASSPGHLNEQFF | TGTGCCAGCAGCCCGGGACACCTCAATGAGCAGTTCTTC
TRBJ2-2 | TRBD1 | TRBV5-1 | few | CASSTRQGAATGELFF | TGCGCCAGCAGCACGCGACAGGGGGCGGCCACCGGGGAGCTGTTTTTT
TRBJ1-5 | . | TRBV2 | . | CASSELRVGQPQHF | TGTGCCAGCAGTGAATTGAGGGTTGGTCAGCCCCAGCATTTT
TRBJ2-3 | TRBD2 | TRBV5-5 | . | CASSLRASGTLDTQYF | TGTGCCAGCAGCTTGCGGGCTAGCGGAACCCTAGATACGCAGTATTTT